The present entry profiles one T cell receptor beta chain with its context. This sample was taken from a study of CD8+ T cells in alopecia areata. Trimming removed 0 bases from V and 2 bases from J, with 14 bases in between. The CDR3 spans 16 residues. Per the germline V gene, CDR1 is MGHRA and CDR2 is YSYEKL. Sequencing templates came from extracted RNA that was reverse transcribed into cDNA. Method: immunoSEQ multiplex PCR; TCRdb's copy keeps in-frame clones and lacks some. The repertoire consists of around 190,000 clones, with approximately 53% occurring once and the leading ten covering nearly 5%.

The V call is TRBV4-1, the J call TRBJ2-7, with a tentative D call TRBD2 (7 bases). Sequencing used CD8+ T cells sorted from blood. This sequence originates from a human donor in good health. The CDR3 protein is CASSQDLGGPPYEQYF. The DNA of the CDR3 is TGCGCCAGCAGCCAAGATTTGGGGGGGCCCCCCTACGAGCAGTACTTC.